The 9 T cell receptor beta chains reported below all come from one sample, sequenced in a study of OX40 agonist ivuxolimab in advanced cancers. Measured with immunoSEQ multiplex PCR; TCRdb has only the in-frame clones, and not every one. The sample holds roughly 80,000 clones; 90% are singletons and the top ten take approximately 1.8%. The sample here was CD4+ or CD8+ T cells sorted from blood, taken in a trial of the OX40 agonist ivuxolimab. All receptors come from an adult with an advanced solid tumor such as melanoma, head and neck, liver or kidney cancer.

The rearrangement links TRBV11-3 to TRBJ1-2; tentatively, D is TRBD1 (6 bases). CDR3 length equals 12 residues. The germline V gene has CDR1 SGHNT and CDR2 YENEEA. V was cut by 3 bases and J by 6 bases, with 8 bases left in between. The CDR3 protein is CASSFSGDGYTF. Written as DNA, the CDR3 is TGTGCCAGCAGCTTCTCAGGGGATGGCTACACCTTC.

This clone was picked up one time. This chain links TRBV2 with TRBJ2-1; 7 positions match TRBD2. CDR3 size: 16 residues. V lost 1 base, J lost 8 bases, and 11 bases stayed unmatched. Germline CDR1 SNHLY, CDR2 FYNNEI. CDR3 loop: CASSEVRLAVYHEQFF. Here the CDR3 DNA reads TGTGCCAGCAGTGAAGTTAGACTAGCCGTTTATCATGAGCAGTTCTTC.

This clone was found a few times. V and J are TRBV27 and TRBJ2-7; weak D call: TRBD1 (5 bases). The germline V gene encodes CDR1 MNHEY and CDR2 SMNVEV (reference sequence). V was clipped by 5 bases and J by 4 bases, with 15 bases between them. This CDR3 is built from 14 residues. CDR3: CASSPSDRFYEQYF. The CDR3 bases are TGTGCCAGCAGTCCATCCGACAGATTTTACGAGCAGTACTTC.

This chain connects TRBV6-6 to TRBJ1-5; no clear D gene. CDR3 length: 14 residues. Germline V CDR1 and CDR2: MNHNY, SVGAGI (reference sequence). Trimming pared 5 bases from V and 7 bases from J, leaving 15 bases between. The CDR3 spells CASSRDEGGQPQHF. The CDR3 bases are TGTGCCAGCAGTCGAGATGAGGGCGGGCAGCCCCAGCATTTT.

The V call is TRBV19, the J call TRBJ1-1; D is ambiguous. Trimming took off 4 bases at V and 0 bases at J, with 6 bases between the two ends. In germline, CDR1 is LNHDA, CDR2 SQIVND (reference sequence). CDR3 length: 13 amino acids. In nucleotides, the CDR3 is TGTGCCAGTAGTAGATACCTGAACACTGAAGCTTTCTTT. This gives the protein CASSRYLNTEAFF.

This CDR3 reads CASSINGLWGYTF. Written as DNA, the CDR3 is TGTGCCAGTAGTATAAACGGGCTTTGGGGCTACACCTTC. This sequence joins TRBV19 and TRBJ1-2; no reliable D call. The germline gives CDR1 LNHDA, CDR2 SQIVND (reference sequence). This CDR3 has 13 residues. With 2 bases removed from V and 8 bases from J, the gap between germline ends came to 12 bases.

The CDR3 DNA is TGTGCCAGCCAAGAGGGGGGCCGATACGACGAGCAGTACTTC. Translation: CASQEGGRYDEQYF. The chain has TRBV19 and TRBJ2-7; D possibly matches TRBD1 or TRBD2 (6 bases each). Looked up from germline, CDR1 is LNHDA and CDR2 is SQIVND (reference sequence). With 9 bases removed from V and 5 bases from J, the gap between germline ends came to 20 bases. The CDR3 spans 14 residues.

The J gene is TRBJ2-7, the V gene TRBV4-1; the D gene is possibly TRBD2 (7 bases). Looked up from germline, CDR1 is MGHRA and CDR2 is YSYEKL. Trimming cost V 0 bases and J 2 bases, with 11 bases left between them. This CDR3 spans 15 amino acids. This chain's CDR3 is CASSQEPGGPYEQYF. The DNA for the CDR3 is TGCGCCAGCAGCCAAGAGCCCGGGGGGCCCTACGAGCAGTACTTC.

This clone has just one count. The gene calls are TRBV10-1 and TRBJ2-1; D might be TRBD1 (5 bases). V was shortened by 4 bases and J by 9 bases, with 13 bases between the two germline ends. The V gene's germline CDR1 is WNHNN and CDR2 SYGVQD (reference sequence). CDR3 length equals 13 residues. The DNA for the CDR3 is TGCGCCAGCAGTGTCCCAGGGAAGGGTGAGCAGTTCTTC. It yields the protein CASSVPGKGEQFF.